This TCR beta chain was sequenced for a study of tumor and adjacent non-tumor tissue in lung cancer. About the study: Histology: 12 adenocarcinoma, a couple of squamous cell carcinoma, 1 small cell lung cancer. Overall study results and limits: TCR diversity was significantly greater in tumor than normal lung tissue.

TCRbeta libraries were built with three rounds of nested PCR, modified from ARM-PCR. TCRdb redid the calling of the multiplex PCR reads with MiXCR, one entry per CDR3 protein. The profile shows 65,000 to 70,000 distinct CDR3 sequences, roughly 60% of them singletons. Germline CDR1 reads MDHEN; CDR2 reads SYDVKM. The CDR3 is 14 residues long. With 4 bases clipped from V and 3 bases from J, the junction kept 3 bases outside the gene matches. The sample holds a few counts of this clonotype. The antigen remains unidentified. The template was RNA from unsorted bulk tissue. Between August and November 2014, newly diagnosed, chemotherapy-naive lung cancer patients underwent thoracic surgery in China.

The sequence came from a man between 45 and 60 years old with non-small cell lung cancer. Sequenced material: lung tumor tissue. This rearrangement joins TRBV28 to TRBJ1-1; 9 positions agree with TRBD1. The CDR3 is CASSSGQGHTEAFF. CDR3 in DNA: TGTGCCAGCAGTTCAGGACAGGGGCACACTGAAGCTTTCTTT.